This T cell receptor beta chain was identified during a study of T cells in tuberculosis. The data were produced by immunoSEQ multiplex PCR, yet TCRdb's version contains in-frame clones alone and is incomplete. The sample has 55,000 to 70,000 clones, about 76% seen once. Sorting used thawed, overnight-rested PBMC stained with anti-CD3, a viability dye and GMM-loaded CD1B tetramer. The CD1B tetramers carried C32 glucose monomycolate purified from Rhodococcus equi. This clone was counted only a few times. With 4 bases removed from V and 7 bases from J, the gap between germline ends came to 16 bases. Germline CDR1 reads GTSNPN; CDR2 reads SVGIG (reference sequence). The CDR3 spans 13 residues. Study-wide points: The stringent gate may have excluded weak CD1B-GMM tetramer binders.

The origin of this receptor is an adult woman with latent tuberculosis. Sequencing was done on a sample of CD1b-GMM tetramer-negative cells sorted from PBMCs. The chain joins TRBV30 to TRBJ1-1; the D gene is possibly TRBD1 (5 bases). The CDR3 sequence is CAWTLRGGGEAFF. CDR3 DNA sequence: TGTGCCTGGACCCTCCGCGGGGGGGGTGAAGCTTTCTTT.